These 27 T cell receptor beta chains were sequenced from one sample in a study of T-cell memory formation after mild COVID-19. TCRdb processed the 5' RACE reads anew with MiXCR; each CDR3 protein has one entry. The profile shows over 400,000 distinct CDR3 sequences, 23% of them singletons. Sample: PBMCs or a T cell subset sorted from them (not recorded which). All receptors come from an adult woman who had mild COVID-19 (a few samples of this study predate the infection). Cell type and time point are not known.

The CDR3 region has the DNA TGTGCCAGCAGTCCACCGTTGGGACAGGGTGGAAATGAGCAGTTCTTC. Translating gives CASSPPLGQGGNEQFF. V is TRBV12-3 or TRBV12-4 and J is TRBJ2-1; TRBD1 matches at 9 bases. V lost 5 bases, J lost 7 bases, and 12 bases stayed unmatched. The CDR3 runs to 16 residues.

The CDR3 nucleotides read TGTGCCAGCAGCTTAGCGAAAGAGGGGGGGCAAGAGACCCAGTACTTC. As protein: CASSLAKEGGQETQYF. The genes are TRBV7-6 and TRBJ2-5; possibly TRBD2 for D (7 bases). Germline values: CDR1 SGHVS, CDR2 FNYEAQ. Trimming shortened V by 0 bases and J by 2 bases, and 13 bases separated the two germline ends. This CDR3 comprises 16 residues. The full variable domain, with the rest looked up from reference TRBV7-6 and TRBJ2-5, is GAGVSQSPRYKVTKRGQDVALRCDPISGHVSLYWYRQALGQGPEFLTYFNYEAQQDKSGLPNDRFSAERPEGSISTLTIQRTEQRDSAMYRCASSLAKEGGQETQYFGPGTRLLVL.

This clonotype was seen a handful of times. In nucleotides, the CDR3 is TGTGCCAGCACCAAGAGCTCTGGAAACACCATATATTTT. It encodes CASTKSSGNTIYF. The chain recombines TRBV25-1 with TRBJ1-3; D ambiguous. The CDR3 runs 13 residues. Trimming removed 7 bases from V and 0 bases from J, with 7 bases in between. The germline V gene encodes CDR1 MGHDK and CDR2 SYGVNS.

The J gene is TRBJ1-2, the V gene TRBV30; tentative D call: TRBD1 (6 bases). The CDR3 extends over 13 amino acids. Germline assignment: CDR1 GTSNPN and CDR2 SVGIG (reference sequence). This CDR3 is CAGQQGSGYGYTF. CDR3 DNA sequence: TGTGCTGGACAACAGGGTAGCGGCTATGGCTACACCTTC.

This chain links TRBV24-1 with TRBJ2-5, with D perhaps matching TRBD1 or TRBD2 (5 bases each). V lost 10 bases, J lost 0 bases, and 11 bases lay in between. The CDR3 sequence is 13 residues long. Looked up from germline, CDR1 is KGHDR and CDR2 is SFDVKD. CDR3 DNA: TGTGCCACGAACCGGGGCAACCAAGAGACCCAGTACTTC. It specifies CATNRGNQETQYF.

The chain links TRBV7-3 to TRBJ2-6, with D possibly TRBD1 on 5 matching bases. V lost 7 bases and J 0 bases, leaving 13 bases between the germline ends. This CDR3 comprises 16 residues. Germline loops: CDR1 SGHTA, CDR2 FQGTGA. In DNA form, the CDR3 reads TGTGCCAGCAACACAGGTTTTCTCTCTGGGGCCAACGTCCTGACTTTC. Amino acid sequence: CASNTGFLSGANVLTF.

This clonotype was counted a few times. The chain combines TRBV9 with TRBJ1-1; 7 bases are shared with TRBD1. V dropped 0 bases and J dropped 3; count of bases not matched to a gene: 5. This CDR3 comprises 15 residues. CDR1 SGDLS and CDR2 YYNGEE come from the germline V gene. CDR3 sequence: CASSVAAGGHTEAFF. The CDR3 DNA sequence: TGTGCCAGCAGCGTAGCAGCAGGGGGTCACACTGAAGCTTTCTTT.

The chain carries TRBV10-3 and TRBJ1-2; a possible D gene is TRBD1 (5 bases). Germline V gene sequence: CDR1 ENHRY, CDR2 SYGVKD. There are 16 residues in the CDR3. Trimming removed 10 bases from V and 1 base from J, with 22 bases in between. The CDR3 nucleotides read TGTGCCACCCAGGGAGGGGCCGATGGCTATAACTATGGCTACACCTTC. It translates to CATQGGADGYNYGYTF.

There are a few counts of this clonotype. This rearrangement joins TRBV7-9 to TRBJ2-1, with TRBD2 matching over 9 bases. V lost 4 bases to trimming and J lost 5 bases; unmatched junction nucleotides: 0. The CDR3 is 13 residues long. From germline, CDR1 is SEHNR and CDR2 FQNEAQ (reference sequence). The DNA for the CDR3 is TGTGCCAGCAGCTCTAGCGGGAACAATGAGCAGTTCTTC. Translation gives CASSSSGNNEQFF. The whole variable domain, filled in from reference TRBV7-9 and TRBJ2-1, reads DTGVSQNPRHKITKRGQNVTFRCDPISEHNRLYWYRQTLGQGPEFLTYFQNEAQLEKSRLLSDRFSAERPKGSFSTLEIQRTEQGDSAMYLCASSSSGNNEQFFGPGTRLTVL.

The chain carries TRBV7-9 and TRBJ2-5, with TRBD2 identical over 10 bases. CDR1 is SEHNR, CDR2 FQNEAQ, per germline (reference sequence). The CDR3 runs to 14 residues. V shed 5 bases, J shed 5 bases, and the junction held 5 bases outside the gene matches. The CDR3 spells CASSQRTSGETQYF. In DNA form, the CDR3 reads TGTGCCAGCAGCCAAAGGACTAGCGGTGAGACCCAGTACTTC.

J is TRBJ1-2 and V is TRBV10-3; 9 nucleotides match TRBD1. The CDR3 runs 13 residues. Germline V gives CDR1 ENHRY, CDR2 SYGVKD. With V trimmed by 6 bases and J by 8 bases, 7 bases remained unmatched. DNA for the CDR3: TGTGCCATCAGCCTACAGGGGGCGAGGGGCTACACCTTC. This gives the protein CAISLQGARGYTF.

This chain links TRBV20-1 with TRBJ2-2; 14 bases line up with TRBD2. The CDR3 loop spans 18 amino acids. The V segment lost 5 bases and the J segment 5 bases; nucleotides outside the gene matches: 13. Per the germline V gene, CDR1 is DFQATT and CDR2 is SNEGSKA (reference sequence). The DNA for the CDR3 is TGCAGTGCTTATCCGGGACTAGCGGGAGTTAGAGGGACCGGGGAGCTGTTTTTT. Translating it yields CSAYPGLAGVRGTGELFF.

The CDR3 bases are TGCGCCAGCAGCCAAGATTCGGGACGGGAGACCCAGTACTTC. This codes for CASSQDSGRETQYF. The J gene is TRBJ2-5, the V gene TRBV4-1, with D perhaps given as TRBD1 or TRBD2 (5 bases each). Between the trimmed V and J ends, which lost 0 bases and 5 bases, there was a span of 10 bases. Germline CDR1 is MGHRA and CDR2 is YSYEKL. There are 14 residues in the CDR3.

In its sample, this clonotype was seen a few times. The chain couples TRBV5-1 to TRBJ2-1; D is possibly TRBD1 or TRBD2 (6 bases each). There are 14 residues in the CDR3. Germline CDR1 SGHRS, CDR2 YFSETQ. The germline V and J ends were trimmed by 4 bases and 9 bases, with 17 bases remaining between them. The CDR3 here is CASSPSFGGGEQFF. As DNA, the CDR3 is TGCGCCAGCAGCCCTTCGTTTGGAGGGGGTGAGCAGTTCTTC.

The gene calls are TRBV5-1 and TRBJ2-4, with a possible D match to TRBD2 (5 bases). The CDR3 totals 16 residues. Germline assignment: CDR1 SGHRS and CDR2 YFSETQ. V was clipped by 4 bases and J by 0 bases, with 14 bases between them. The DNA of the CDR3 is TGCGCCAGCAGCCCAGCGGCAGGTGCAGCCAAAAACATTCAGTACTTC. Translated, it gives CASSPAAGAAKNIQYF. Together with reference TRBV5-1 and TRBJ2-4, the CDR3 gives the full variable domain: KAGVTQTPRYLIKTRGQQVTLSCSPISGHRSVSWYQQTPGQGLQFLFEYFSETQRNKGNFPGRFSGRQFSNSRSEMNVSTLELGDSALYLCASSPAAGAAKNIQYFGAGTRLSVL.

The DNA for the CDR3 is TGTGCCAGCAGTTTCCACAGGGAGGGGTCCACCTTC. As protein: CASSFHREGSTF. The chain recombines TRBV12-3 or TRBV12-4 with TRBJ1-2, with a weak D call TRBD1 (6 bases). This CDR3 region has 12 residues. The V gene lost 3 bases and the J gene lost 13 bases, with 15 bases spanning the gap.

This clonotype has just a few counts. This chain links TRBV15 with TRBJ1-1; D gene ambiguous. Germline lookup yields CDR1 LNHNV and CDR2 YYDKDF (reference sequence). V shed 1 base and J shed 3 bases, with 3 bases lying between them. The CDR3 extends over 12 amino acids. The chain's CDR3 is CATSRGYTEAFF. In DNA, the CDR3 is TGTGCCACCAGCAGAGGTTACACTGAAGCTTTCTTT.

This chain links TRBV12-3 or TRBV12-4 with TRBJ2-6, with D tentatively TRBD1 or TRBD2 (5 bases each). CDR3 length: 15 amino acids. Trimming shortened V by 10 bases and J by 1 base, and 14 bases separated the two germline ends. Here the CDR3 DNA reads TGTGCCACCGGGGCAGGGCTATCTGGGGCCAACGTCCTGACTTTC. Translating it yields CATGAGLSGANVLTF.

This chain uses TRBV20-1 with TRBJ2-3, with TRBD2 matching over 8 bases. The CDR3 loop spans 14 amino acids. Germline values: CDR1 DFQATT, CDR2 SNEGSKA (reference sequence). CDR3 sequence reads: CRTTTGLATDTQYF. DNA for the CDR3: TGCAGGACGACCACCGGACTAGCCACAGATACGCAGTATTTT.

This clonotype was detected only a few times. The chain is built from TRBV9 and TRBJ1-5; no reliable D call. The V gene's germline CDR1 is SGDLS and CDR2 YYNGEE. The CDR3 is 14 residues long. Trimming left V 3 bases short and J 0 bases short, with 7 bases between. The CDR3, as DNA: TGTGCCAGCAGCGAACACAGTAGCAATCAGCCCCAGCATTTT. Protein product: CASSEHSSNQPQHF.

The table lists this clonotype with a few counts. The CDR3 DNA follows: TGTGCCAGCAGCCGAAGCGGGAGTGGTCGGGAGACCCAGTACTTC. Translation gives CASSRSGSGRETQYF. The chain recombines TRBV7-2 with TRBJ2-5, with 8 bases matching TRBD2. Germline V lookup: CDR1 SGHTA, CDR2 FQGNSA. Trimming took 5 bases from V and 5 from J; bases not matched to a gene: 10. The CDR3 covers 15 residues.

The chain couples TRBV19 to TRBJ1-2; D not resolved. CDR1 is LNHDA and CDR2 is SQIVND in the germline V gene (reference sequence). Deletions cut 1 base from V and 3 bases from J, with 3 bases between. The length of the CDR3 is 12 residues. Written as DNA, the CDR3 is TGTGCCAGTAGTATAGGGGACTATGGCTACACCTTC. It encodes CASSIGDYGYTF.

The V gene is TRBV9, the J gene TRBJ2-1; 7 bases line up with TRBD2. Germline CDR1 SGDLS, CDR2 YYNGEE. The length of the CDR3 is 16 residues. The junction had 4 bases not matched to a gene; V was cut back by 0 bases and J by 1 base. DNA of the CDR3: TGTGCCAGCAGCGTAGTGGGAGCGGGATCCTACAATGAGCAGTTCTTC. Its protein product is CASSVVGAGSYNEQFF.

This clonotype was seen a handful of times. The rearrangement uses TRBV7-6 and TRBJ2-7; TRBD1 matches 9 bases. Germline CDR1 is SGHVS and CDR2 is FNYEAQ. CDR3 size: 15 residues. V lost 0 bases, J lost 5 bases, and 5 bases stayed unmatched. The CDR3 region has the DNA TGTGCCAGCAGCTTAGCCGGGGACAGGGTTGACGAGCAGTACTTC. This translates into CASSLAGDRVDEQYF.

The chain uses TRBV10-3 and TRBJ2-2, with D possibly being TRBD2 (5 bases). Germline CDR1 ENHRY, CDR2 SYGVKD. V lost 6 bases to trimming and J lost 0 bases, with 38 bases between them. The length of the CDR3 is 24 residues. Here the CDR3 DNA reads TGTGCCATCAGGCCGTCCCCTGTGACCGCCTCCTCTTCCGGACGGGGTCCGAACACCGGGGAGCTGTTTTTT. Its translation is CAIRPSPVTASSSGRGPNTGELFF.

This clonotype has only a few counts. This chain connects TRBV7-2 to TRBJ1-1; tentatively, D is TRBD1 (5 bases). V was trimmed by 4 bases and J by 8 bases, leaving 14 bases between them. Per germline, CDR1 SGHTA and CDR2 FQGNSA. The CDR3 is made up of 13 amino acids. This CDR3 reads CASSSKTVTEAFF. The CDR3 bases are TGTGCCAGCAGCTCCAAGACAGTCACCGAAGCTTTCTTT.

This clonotype was picked up a small number of times. This sequence joins TRBV27 and TRBJ1-5, with 9 positions matching TRBD1. The germline V gene encodes CDR1 MNHEY and CDR2 SMNVEV (reference sequence). V trimming: 0 bases; J trimming: 1 base; junction bases outside the gene matches: 7. CDR3 size: 18 residues. CDR3 amino acids: CASSLSGTGTLSNQPQHF. CDR3 nucleotide sequence: TGTGCCAGCAGTTTATCGGGGACAGGGACTTTGAGCAATCAGCCCCAGCATTTT.